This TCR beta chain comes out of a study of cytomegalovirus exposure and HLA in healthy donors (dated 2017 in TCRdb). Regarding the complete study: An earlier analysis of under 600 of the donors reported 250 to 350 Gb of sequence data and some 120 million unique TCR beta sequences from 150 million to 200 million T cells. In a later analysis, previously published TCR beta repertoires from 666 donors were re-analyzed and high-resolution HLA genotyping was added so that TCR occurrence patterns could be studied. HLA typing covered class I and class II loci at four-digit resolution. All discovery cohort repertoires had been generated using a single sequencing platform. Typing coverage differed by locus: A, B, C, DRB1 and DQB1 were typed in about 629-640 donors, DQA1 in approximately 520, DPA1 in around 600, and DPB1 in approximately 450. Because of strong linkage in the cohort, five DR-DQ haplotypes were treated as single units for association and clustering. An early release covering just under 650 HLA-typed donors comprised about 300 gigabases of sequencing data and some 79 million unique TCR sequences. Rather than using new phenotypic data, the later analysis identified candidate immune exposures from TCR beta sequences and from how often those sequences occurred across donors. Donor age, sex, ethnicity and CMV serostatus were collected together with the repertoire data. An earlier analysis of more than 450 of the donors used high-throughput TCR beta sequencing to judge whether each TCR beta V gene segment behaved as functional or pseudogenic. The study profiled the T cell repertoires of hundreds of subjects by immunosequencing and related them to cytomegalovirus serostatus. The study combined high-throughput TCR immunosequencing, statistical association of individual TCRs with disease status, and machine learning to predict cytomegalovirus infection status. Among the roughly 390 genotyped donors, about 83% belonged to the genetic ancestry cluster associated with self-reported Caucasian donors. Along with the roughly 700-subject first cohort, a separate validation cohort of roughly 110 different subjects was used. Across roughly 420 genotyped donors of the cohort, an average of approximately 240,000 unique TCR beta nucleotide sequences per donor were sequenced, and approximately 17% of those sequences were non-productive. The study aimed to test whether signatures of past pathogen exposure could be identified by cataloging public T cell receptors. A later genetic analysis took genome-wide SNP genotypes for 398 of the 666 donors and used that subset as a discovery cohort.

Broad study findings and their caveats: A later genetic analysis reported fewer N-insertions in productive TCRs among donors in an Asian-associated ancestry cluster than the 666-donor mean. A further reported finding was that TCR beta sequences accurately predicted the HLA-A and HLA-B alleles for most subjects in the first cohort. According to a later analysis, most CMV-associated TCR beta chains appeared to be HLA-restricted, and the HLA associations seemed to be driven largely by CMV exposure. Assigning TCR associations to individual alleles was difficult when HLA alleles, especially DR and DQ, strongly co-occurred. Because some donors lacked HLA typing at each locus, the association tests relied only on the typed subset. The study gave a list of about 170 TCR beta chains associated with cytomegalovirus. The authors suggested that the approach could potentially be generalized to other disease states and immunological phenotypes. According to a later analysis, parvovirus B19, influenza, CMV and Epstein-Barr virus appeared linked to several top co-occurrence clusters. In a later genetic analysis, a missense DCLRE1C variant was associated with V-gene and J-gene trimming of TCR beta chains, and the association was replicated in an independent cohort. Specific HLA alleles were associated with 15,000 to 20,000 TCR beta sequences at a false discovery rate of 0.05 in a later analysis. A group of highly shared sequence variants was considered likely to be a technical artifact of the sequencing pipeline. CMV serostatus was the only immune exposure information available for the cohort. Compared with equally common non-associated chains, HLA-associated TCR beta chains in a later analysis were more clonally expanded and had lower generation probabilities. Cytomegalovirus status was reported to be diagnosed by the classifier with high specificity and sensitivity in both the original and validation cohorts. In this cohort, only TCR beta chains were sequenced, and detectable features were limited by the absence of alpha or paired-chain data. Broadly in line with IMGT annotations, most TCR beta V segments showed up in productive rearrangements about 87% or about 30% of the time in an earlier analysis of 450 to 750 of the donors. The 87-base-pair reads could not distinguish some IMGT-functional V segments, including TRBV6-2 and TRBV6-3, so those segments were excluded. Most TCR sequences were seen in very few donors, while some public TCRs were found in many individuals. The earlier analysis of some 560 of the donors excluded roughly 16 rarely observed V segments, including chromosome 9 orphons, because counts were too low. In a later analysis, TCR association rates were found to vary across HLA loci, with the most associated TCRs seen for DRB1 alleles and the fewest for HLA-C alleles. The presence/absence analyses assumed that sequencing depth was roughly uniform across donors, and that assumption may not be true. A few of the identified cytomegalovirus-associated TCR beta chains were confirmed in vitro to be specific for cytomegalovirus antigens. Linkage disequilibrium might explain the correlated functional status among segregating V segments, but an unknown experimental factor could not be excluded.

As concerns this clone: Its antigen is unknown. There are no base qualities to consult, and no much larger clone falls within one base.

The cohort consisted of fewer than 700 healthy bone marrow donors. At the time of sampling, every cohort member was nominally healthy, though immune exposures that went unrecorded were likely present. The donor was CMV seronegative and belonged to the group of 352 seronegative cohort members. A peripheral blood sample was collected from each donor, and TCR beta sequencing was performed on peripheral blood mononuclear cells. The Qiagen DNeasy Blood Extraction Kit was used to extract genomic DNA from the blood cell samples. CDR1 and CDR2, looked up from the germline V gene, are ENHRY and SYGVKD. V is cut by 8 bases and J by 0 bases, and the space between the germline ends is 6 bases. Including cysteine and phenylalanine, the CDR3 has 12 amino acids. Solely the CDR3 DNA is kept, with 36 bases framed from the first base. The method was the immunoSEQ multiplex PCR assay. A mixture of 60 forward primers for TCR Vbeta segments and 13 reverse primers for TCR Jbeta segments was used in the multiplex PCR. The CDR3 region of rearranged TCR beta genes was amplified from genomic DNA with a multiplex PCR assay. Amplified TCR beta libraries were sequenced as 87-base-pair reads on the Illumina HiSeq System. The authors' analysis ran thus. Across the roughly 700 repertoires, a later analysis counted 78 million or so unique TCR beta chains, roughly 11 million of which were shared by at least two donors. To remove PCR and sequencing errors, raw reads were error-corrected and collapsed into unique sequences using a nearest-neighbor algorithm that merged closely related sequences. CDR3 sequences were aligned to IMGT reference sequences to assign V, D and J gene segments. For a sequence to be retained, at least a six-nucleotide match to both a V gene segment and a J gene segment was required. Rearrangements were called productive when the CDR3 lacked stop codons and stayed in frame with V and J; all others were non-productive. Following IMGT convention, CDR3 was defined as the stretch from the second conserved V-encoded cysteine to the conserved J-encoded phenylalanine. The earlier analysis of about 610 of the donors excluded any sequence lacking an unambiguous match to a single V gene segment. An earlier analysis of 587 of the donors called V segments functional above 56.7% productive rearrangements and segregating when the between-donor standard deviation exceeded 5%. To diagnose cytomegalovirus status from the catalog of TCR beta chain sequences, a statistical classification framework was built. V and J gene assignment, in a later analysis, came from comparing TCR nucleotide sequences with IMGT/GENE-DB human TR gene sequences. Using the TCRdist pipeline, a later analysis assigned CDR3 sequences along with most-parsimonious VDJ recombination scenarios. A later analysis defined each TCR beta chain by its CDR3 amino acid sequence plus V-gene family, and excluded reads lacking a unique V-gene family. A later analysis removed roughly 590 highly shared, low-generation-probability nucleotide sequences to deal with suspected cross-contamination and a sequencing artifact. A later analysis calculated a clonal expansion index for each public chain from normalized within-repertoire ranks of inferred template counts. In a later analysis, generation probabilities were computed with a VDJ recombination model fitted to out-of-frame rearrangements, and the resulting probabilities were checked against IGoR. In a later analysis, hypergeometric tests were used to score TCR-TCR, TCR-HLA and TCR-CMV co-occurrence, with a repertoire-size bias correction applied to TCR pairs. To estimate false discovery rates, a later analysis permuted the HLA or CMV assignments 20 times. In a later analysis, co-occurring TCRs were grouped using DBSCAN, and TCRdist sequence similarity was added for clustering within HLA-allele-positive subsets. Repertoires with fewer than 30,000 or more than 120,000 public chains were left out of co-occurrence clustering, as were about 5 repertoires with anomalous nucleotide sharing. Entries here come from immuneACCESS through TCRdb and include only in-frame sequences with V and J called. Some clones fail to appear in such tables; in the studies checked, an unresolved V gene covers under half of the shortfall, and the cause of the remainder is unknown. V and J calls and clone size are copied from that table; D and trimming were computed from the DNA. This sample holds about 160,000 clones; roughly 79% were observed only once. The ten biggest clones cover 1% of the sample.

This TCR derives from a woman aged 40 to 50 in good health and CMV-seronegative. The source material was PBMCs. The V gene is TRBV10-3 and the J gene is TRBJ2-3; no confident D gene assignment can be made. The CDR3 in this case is CAIQTSTDTQYF. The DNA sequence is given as TGTGCCATCCAGACTAGCACAGATACGCAGTATTTT.